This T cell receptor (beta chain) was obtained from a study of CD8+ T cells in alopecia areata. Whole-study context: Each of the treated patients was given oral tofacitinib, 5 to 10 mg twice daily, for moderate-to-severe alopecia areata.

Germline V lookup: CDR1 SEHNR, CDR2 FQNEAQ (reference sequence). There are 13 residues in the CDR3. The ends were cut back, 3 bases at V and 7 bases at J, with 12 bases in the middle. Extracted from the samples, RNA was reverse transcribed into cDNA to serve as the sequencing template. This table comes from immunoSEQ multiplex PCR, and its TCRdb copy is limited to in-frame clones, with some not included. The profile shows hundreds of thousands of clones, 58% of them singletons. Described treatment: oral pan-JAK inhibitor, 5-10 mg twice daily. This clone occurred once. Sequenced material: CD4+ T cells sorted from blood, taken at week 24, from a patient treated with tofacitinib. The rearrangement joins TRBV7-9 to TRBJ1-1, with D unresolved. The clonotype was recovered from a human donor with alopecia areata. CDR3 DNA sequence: TGTGCCAGCAGCTTGAAGCACGGACTTGAAGCTTTCTTT. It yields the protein CASSLKHGLEAFF. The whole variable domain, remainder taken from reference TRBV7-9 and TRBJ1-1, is DTGVSQNPRHKITKRGQNVTFRCDPISEHNRLYWYRQTLGQGPEFLTYFQNEAQLEKSRLLSDRFSAERPKGSFSTLEIQRTEQGDSAMYLCASSLKHGLEAFFGQGTRLTVV.